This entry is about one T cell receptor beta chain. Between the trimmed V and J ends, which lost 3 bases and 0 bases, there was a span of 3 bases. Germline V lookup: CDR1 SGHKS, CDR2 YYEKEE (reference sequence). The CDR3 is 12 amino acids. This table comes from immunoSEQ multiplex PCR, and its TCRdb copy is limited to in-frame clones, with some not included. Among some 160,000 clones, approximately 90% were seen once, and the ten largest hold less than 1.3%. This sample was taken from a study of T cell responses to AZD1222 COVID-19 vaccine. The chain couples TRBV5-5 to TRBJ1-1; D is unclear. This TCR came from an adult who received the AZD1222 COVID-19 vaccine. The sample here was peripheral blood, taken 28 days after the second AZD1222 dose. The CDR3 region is CASSYMNTEAFF. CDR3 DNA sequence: TGTGCCAGCAGCTACATGAACACTGAAGCTTTCTTT.